This T cell receptor (beta chain) was obtained from a study of T cell responses to AZD1222 COVID-19 vaccine (dated by TCRdb to the early 2020s). Context from the whole study: TCR sequencing covered 230 or so trial participants: 200 to 220 given two doses of AZD1222 and some 25 given two doses of MenACWY control vaccine. Trial participants were enrolled by age into subgroups of 18-55, 56-69 and 70-plus years, and 148, 28 and 57 TCR-sequenced participants, respectively, were included in these subgroups.

V is cut by 3 bases and J by 4 bases, and the space between the germline ends is 12 bases. Per the germline V gene, SNHLY is the CDR1 and FYNNEI is the CDR2. Its CDR3 holds 14 amino acids, cysteine through phenylalanine. The entry retains the CDR3 DNA only, 42 bases that are in frame from base 1. The label giving this sample's time point can be read as: about 28 days (+/-7) after the second vaccine dose. Because spike-specific TCR depth and breadth did not differ between the two schedules, AZD1222 recipients who got a second dose at roughly 4 weeks were pooled with those who got a second dose at roughly 12 weeks. Samples from vaccinated people were obtained from the UK trials COV001 and COV002, which included a single-blind randomized controlled phase 2/3 trial of AZD1222 (ChAdOx1 nCoV-19) in healthy adults. Trial participant PBMC samples were collected at day 0 and day 28 after the second dose for TCRbeta chain sequencing.

The CDR3 regions of human TCRbeta chains were subjected to immunosequencing. The paper's data handling went like this. TCRs in the repertoires were matched against a reference library of SARS-CoV-2-specific TCRs that had been generated with the MIRA antigen-specificity platform. Breadth was defined as the fraction of unique TCRs that were SARS-CoV-2-associated. Depth was defined as the fraction of total T cells that were SARS-CoV-2-associated. Using the MIRA data, each spike-specific TCR was mapped to the spike region that the TCR reacts to and placed in a CD4 or CD8 class. Log10-transformed breadth and depth values were compared by one-way ANOVA with Sidak's multiple comparisons tests. Drawn from immuneACCESS, this table holds only the in-frame rearrangements with V and J called that TCRdb kept. Clones are partly lost; checked studies trace under half to an unresolved V gene and leave the rest unexplained. V and J calls and clone size are those listed in that table; D and trimming were worked out from the DNA. The sample records under 150,000 clones, 92% of which are singletons. The ten biggest clones cover about 1.4% of the sample.

Findings and caveats that apply to the study as a whole: After two AZD1222 doses, both the breadth and the depth of spike-specific TCRs were significantly higher than at day 0 and than in MenACWY recipients. Only five to seven AZD1222 recipients were SARS-CoV-2 seropositive at baseline, limiting conclusions about previously exposed vaccinees. CD4 TCRs associated with the vaccine covered the entire spike protein, and the dominant responses were in regions 160-218 and 743-854. Participants were mostly white British and included more females than males, and it was suggested by the authors that clonal diversity may have been underestimated. The 56-69-year group was small, and its depth increase did not reach significance, likely because of low power. Because no day 14 peak-response samples were available, the repertoires could be characterized only after the peak T cell response. Reportedly, close to half of the unique spike-specific TCRs recognized epitopes lying outside the regions that are mutated in the B.1.351 and B.1.1.7 variants.

As concerns this clone: Its specific antigen is unknown. Nothing much larger sits one base from this clone, and base qualities are not available.

The sequencing used peripheral blood, collected 28 days after the second AZD1222 dose. Recombination connected TRBV2 to TRBJ2-5; the D gene could be TRBD1 or TRBD2, each one agreeing over 5 bases. This receptor was taken from an adult who received the AZD1222 COVID-19 vaccine. The sequenced DNA: TGTGCCAGCAGTGAGGAGTTTGGGGGAGAGACCCAGTACTTC. Its protein product is CASSEEFGGETQYF.